The 22 T cell receptor beta chains in this list originate from one sample, sequenced in a study of blood T cell repertoires in COVID-19. This table comes from immunoSEQ multiplex PCR, and its TCRdb copy is limited to in-frame clones, with some not included. The repertoire includes some 100,000 clones, around 87% of them detected once, and around 10% sits in the top ten. Sequencing was performed on peripheral blood. These receptors were taken from a woman aged 25-40 years with acute or convalescent COVID-19.

This clone was counted many times. The chain recombines TRBV11-2 with TRBJ1-1; D is uncertain. Trimming cost V 3 bases and J 2 bases, with 10 bases left between them. CDR1 is SGHAT, CDR2 FQNNGV, per germline. This CDR3 spans 14 amino acids. CDR3 coding DNA: TGTGCCAGCAGCTTCGAAGGGAGAAACACTGAAGCTTTCTTT. It is translated as CASSFEGRNTEAFF.

This chain connects TRBV10-3 to TRBJ2-7, with TRBD1 matching 9 bases. The CDR3 covers 13 residues. V gave up 5 bases and J gave up 6 bases; unmatched junction bases: 5. From germline, CDR1 is ENHRY and CDR2 SYGVKD. As DNA, the CDR3 is TGTGCCATCAGTAAGACAGGGGGAGGCGAGCAGTACTTC. Amino acid sequence: CAISKTGGGEQYF.

This rearrangement joins TRBV28 to TRBJ1-1; no firm D call. Looked up from germline, CDR1 is MDHEN and CDR2 is SYDVKM. The CDR3 consists of 13 residues. The V end lost 7 bases, the J end lost 2 bases, and 11 bases lay between the germline ends. The CDR3 loop is CASTPMANTEAFF. CDR3 DNA: TGTGCCAGCACCCCGATGGCTAACACTGAAGCTTTCTTT.

This clone was seen once. V and J are TRBV4-1 and TRBJ1-4; no reliable D call. This CDR3 spans 13 amino acids. The germline CDR1 and CDR2 sequences are MGHRA and YSYEKL. V was pared by 3 bases and J by 7 bases, with 9 bases between. CDR3 nucleotides: TGCGCCAGCAGCCAGCTAGTTGGTGAAAAACTGTTTTTT. Its protein is CASSQLVGEKLFF.

The J gene is TRBJ1-2, the V gene TRBV19; D may be TRBD1 (5 bases). V lost 5 bases, J lost 3 bases, and 22 bases lay in between. Germline V gene data show CDR1 as LNHDA and CDR2 as SQIVND (reference sequence). The CDR3 runs 17 residues. For the CDR3, the DNA is TGTGCCAGTAGTCCTATCTTGGCGGGGGACCGATACTATGGCTACACCTTC. It translates to CASSPILAGDRYYGYTF. Drawing the rest from reference TRBV19 and TRBJ1-2, the complete variable domain is DGGITQSPKYLFRKEGQNVTLSCEQNLNHDAMYWYRQDPGQGLRLIYYSQIVNDFQKGDIAEGYSVSREKKESFPLTVTSAQKNPTAFYLCASSPILAGDRYYGYTFGSGTRLTVV.

The chain has TRBV28 and TRBJ2-7, with TRBD1 matching 10 bases. CDR1 is MDHEN, CDR2 SYDVKM, per germline. CDR3 length equals 15 residues. Unmatched junction bases numbered 9, after V lost 6 bases and J lost 4 bases. This CDR3 reads CASSPGTGEIYEQYF. For the CDR3, the DNA is TGTGCCAGCAGCCCCGGGACAGGGGAAATATACGAGCAGTACTTC.

This rearrangement joins TRBV10-2 to TRBJ2-3, with 16 bases identical to TRBD2. The V segment lost 3 bases and the J segment 4 bases; nucleotides outside the gene matches: 16. The CDR3 runs 21 residues. Looked up from germline, CDR1 is WSHSY and CDR2 is SAAADI. CDR3 bases: TGCGCCAGCAGTGACCCCGGGACTAGCGGGGGGGCCCGTTTTTTATCAGATACGCAGTATTTT. This sequence encodes CASSDPGTSGGARFLSDTQYF.

The J gene is TRBJ1-6, the V gene TRBV12-3 or TRBV12-4; D gene uncertain. The CDR3 covers 11 residues. The V gene lost 8 bases and the J gene lost 9 bases, with 8 bases spanning the gap. The CDR3 DNA sequence: TGTGCCAGCGGTTCAGGTTCACCCCTCCACTTT. Translation: CASGSGSPLHF.

The gene calls are TRBV27 and TRBJ1-6; tentatively, D is TRBD1 (5 bases). The CDR3 runs to 13 residues. V gave up 0 bases and J gave up 13 bases, with 10 bases separating them. From germline, CDR1 is MNHEY and CDR2 SMNVEV (reference sequence). The chain's CDR3 is CASSLSRRGPLHF. CDR3 in DNA: TGTGCCAGCAGTTTATCGAGGCGGGGCCCCCTCCACTTT.

The chain uses TRBV6-6 and TRBJ1-1; tentative D call: TRBD1 (5 bases). Trimming removed 6 bases from V and 8 bases from J, with 10 bases in between. The CDR3 extends over 11 amino acids. From germline, CDR1 is MNHNY and CDR2 SVGAGI (reference sequence). The CDR3 is CASSQGLEAFF. In nucleotides, the CDR3 is TGTGCCAGCAGCCAGGGTTTAGAAGCTTTCTTT.

This chain connects TRBV5-1 to TRBJ2-3; 7 nucleotides align to TRBD2. The length of the CDR3 is 14 residues. Trimming removed 2 bases from V and 6 bases from J; junction bases left unmatched: 6. Germline CDR1 and CDR2: SGHRS and YFSETQ. In DNA form, the CDR3 reads TGCGCCAGCAGCTTCCCTACTAGCGCGGATACGCAGTATTTT. This sequence encodes CASSFPTSADTQYF.

The CDR3 loop reads CASSLGRAPNQPQHF. CDR3 nucleotides: TGTGCCAGCAGTCTGGGCAGGGCCCCTAATCAGCCCCAGCATTTT. The chain links TRBV2 to TRBJ1-5; maybe TRBD1 (5 bases). There are 15 residues in the CDR3. V was shortened by 5 bases and J by 4 bases, with 15 bases between the two germline ends. Germline assignment: CDR1 SNHLY and CDR2 FYNNEI.

The chain combines TRBV6-5 with TRBJ1-4, with D tentatively TRBD1 (6 bases). Looked up from germline, CDR1 is MNHEY and CDR2 is SVGAGI. The CDR3 extends over 12 amino acids. V gave up 4 bases and J gave up 10 bases, with 10 bases separating them. CDR3 residues: CASSSTQGKLFF. The CDR3 DNA follows: TGTGCCAGCAGTTCCACACAGGGAAAACTGTTTTTT.

The chain combines TRBV28 with TRBJ1-1, with TRBD1 as a possible D gene (6 bases). This CDR3 has 12 residues. Germline loops: CDR1 MDHEN, CDR2 SYDVKM. The V end lost 7 bases, the J end lost 2 bases, and 8 bases lay between the germline ends. CDR3 sequence (DNA): TGTGCCAGCACGGACAGTAACACTGAAGCTTTCTTT. Protein sequence: CASTDSNTEAFF.

This chain connects TRBV28 to TRBJ1-5; 7 bases are a match to TRBD1. J lost 6 bases, V lost 5 bases, and 10 bases had no gene match. Per the germline V gene, CDR1 is MDHEN and CDR2 is SYDVKM. This CDR3 is 15 amino acids long. The CDR3 nucleotides read TGTGCCAGCAGTCCAGGCCAGGAGGGGGCTCAGCCCCAGCATTTT. Protein product: CASSPGQEGAQPQHF.

The gene calls are TRBV20-1 and TRBJ1-1; 12 bases line up with TRBD1. Per the germline V gene, CDR1 is DFQATT and CDR2 is SNEGSKA (reference sequence). There are 13 residues in the CDR3. Trimming took 3 bases from V and 11 from J; bases not matched to a gene: 7. The CDR3: CSASGTGGLMAFF. CDR3 DNA sequence: TGCAGTGCTAGTGGGACAGGGGGCTTGATGGCTTTCTTT.

Written as DNA, the CDR3 is TGTGCCAGCAGTAGAGACCAGGGGGCGTTTGGCTACACCTTC. This sequence encodes CASSRDQGAFGYTF. The chain is built from TRBV6-5 and TRBJ1-2; TRBD1 agrees at 8 bases. CDR1 is MNHEY and CDR2 is SVGAGI in the germline V gene. This CDR3 has 14 residues. The trim removed 5 bases at V and 7 bases at J, leaving 9 bases unmatched.

CDR3 residues: CASSLSGQSYNEQFF. In nucleotides, the CDR3 is TGCGCCAGCAGCTTGTCAGGGCAATCCTACAATGAGCAGTTCTTC. The chain carries TRBV5-1 and TRBJ2-1, with D tentatively TRBD1 (5 bases). The germline gives CDR1 SGHRS, CDR2 YFSETQ. The V end was cut by 1 base, the J end by 1 base, with 9 bases between. This CDR3 comprises 15 residues.

The rearrangement joins TRBV10-2 to TRBJ1-2, with TRBD1 identical over 9 bases. Per the germline V gene, CDR1 is WSHSY and CDR2 is SAAADI. V gave up 6 bases and J gave up 5 bases; unmatched junction bases: 10. This CDR3 contains 15 residues. The CDR3 region is CASRGQGTATYGYTF. The CDR3 DNA is TGCGCCAGCAGGGGACAGGGTACGGCTACTTATGGCTACACCTTC.

The chain links TRBV4-2 to TRBJ2-3; 7 nucleotides align to TRBD2. The J segment lost 1 base and the V segment lost 1 base, leaving 2 bases of the junction unmatched. Germline V lookup: CDR1 LGHNA, CDR2 YNFKEQ. The CDR3 spans 15 residues. This CDR3 is CASSQGRGGTDTQYF. The DNA for the CDR3 is TGTGCCAGCAGCCAAGGACGGGGGGGCACAGATACGCAGTATTTT.

The rearrangement links TRBV3-1 (or the pseudogene TRBV3-2) to TRBJ2-7; no definite D call. This CDR3 spans 12 amino acids. V was clipped by 0 bases and J by 7 bases, with 7 bases between them. Germline CDR1 and CDR2: LGHDT and YNNKEL (reference sequence). CDR3 amino acids: CASSQDGQEQYF. The CDR3 DNA follows: TGTGCCAGCAGCCAAGATGGGCAGGAGCAGTACTTC.

The rearrangement uses TRBV7-9 and TRBJ1-1; weak D call: TRBD1 (5 bases). V was pared by 5 bases and J by 2 bases, with 12 bases between. The CDR3 totals 14 residues. The germline V gene encodes CDR1 SEHNR and CDR2 FQNEAQ (reference sequence). Here the CDR3 DNA reads TGTGCCAGCAGCATAGACAGATTAAACACTGAAGCTTTCTTT. It codes for CASSIDRLNTEAFF.